The rows below give T cell receptor beta chains drawn from one sample of a study of T cells after yellow fever vaccination. TCRdb redid the calling of the 5' RACE reads with MiXCR, one entry per CDR3 protein. The table includes some 130,000 distinct CDR3 sequences, 5% to 8% detected once. The input for sequencing was CD4+ T cells sorted from PBMCs, taken 10 days after the yellow fever booster vaccination. The source of these receptors is a man aged 30-40 years who received the YFV17D yellow fever vaccine. CDR3s include the opening cysteine and the closing phenylalanine or tryptophan. The order of the fields is D gene, clone size, V gene, J gene, CDR3 DNA, CDR3 protein. D genes are given only for firm matches. For some rows the clone size is stated as once, few or many, or as a class when expanded; others skip it.

TRBD1	many	TRBV18	TRBJ1-1	TGTGCCAGCTCACCATCCGGACAGGTGCGGAACACTGAAGCTTTCTTT	CASSPSGQVRNTEAFF
TRBD2	many	TRBV12-3/TRBV12-4	TRBJ2-1	TGTGCCAGCAGATCACCGGGACTAGCGTTCCACAATGAGCAGTTCTTC	CASRSPGLAFHNEQFF
NA	NA	TRBV6-2/TRBV6-3	TRBJ2-7	TGTGCCAGCAATAGCGCCCGGGGCAACGAGCAGTACTTC	CASNSARGNEQYF
NA	many	TRBV12-3/TRBV12-4	TRBJ1-1	TGTGCCAGCAGTTTAAGTTGGGGATTATCGGGGAACACTGAAGCTTTCTTT	CASSLSWGLSGNTEAFF
NA	many	TRBV11-2	TRBJ2-3	TGTGCCAGCAGCTTAGACTTCGGCGAGAGCACAGATACGCAGTATTTT	CASSLDFGESTDTQYF
NA	many	TRBV20-1	TRBJ2-7	TGCAGTGCTCCTACAAGGACGGAGACCTACGAGCAGTACTTC	CSAPTRTETYEQYF
NA	many	TRBV3-1	TRBJ2-1	TGTGCCAGCAGCCCCCTTCGAACGGCCTACAATGAGCAGTTCTTC	CASSPLRTAYNEQFF
TRBD1	NA	TRBV20-1	TRBJ2-2	TGCAGTGCGCATCCTATTGCTCGGGACAGGGGAACCGGGGAGCTGTTTTTT	CSAHPIARDRGTGELFF
TRBD2	NA	TRBV20-1	TRBJ2-5	TGCAGTGTAAAACTAGCGGGCCGCGTAGAGACCCAGTACTTC	CSVKLAGRVETQYF
NA	few	TRBV3-1	TRBJ2-3	TGTGCCAGCAGCCGATGGGACGGTAGCACAGATACGCAGTATTTT	CASSRWDGSTDTQYF
TRBD1	many	TRBV18	TRBJ2-5	TGTGCCAGCTCACCACAGACAGGGGCGGAGACCCAGTACTTC	CASSPQTGAETQYF
NA	many	TRBV12-3/TRBV12-4	TRBJ1-1	TGTGCCAGCAGCCCCCTCGAGCCGTTTGAAGCTTTCTTT	CASSPLEPFEAFF
NA	few	TRBV5-1	TRBJ2-3	TGCGCCAGCAGCCCGGGAGTAACTGTCGATACGCAGTATTTT	CASSPGVTVDTQYF
TRBD2	few	TRBV7-2	TRBJ2-2	TGTGCCAGCAGACGACGACTAGCTCCGAACACCGGGGAGCTGTTTTTT	CASRRRLAPNTGELFF
TRBD1	many	TRBV5-1	TRBJ2-4	TGCGCCAGCAGCTTGACCGGGGACAGGGTATCAAACATTCAGTACTTC	CASSLTGDRVSNIQYF
TRBD2	many	TRBV4-1	TRBJ2-7	TGCGCCAGCAGCCAAGATCTTTTGCGGGAGGGCAACGAGCAGTACTTC	CASSQDLLREGNEQYF
NA	many	TRBV11-2	TRBJ2-2	TGTGCCAGCAGCGTCAGGGCGAACACCGGGGAGCTGTTTTTT	CASSVRANTGELFF
NA	many	TRBV20-1	TRBJ2-7	TGCAGTGCTAGAGCTAAGGGTTTGAGGGAGCAGTACTTC	CSARAKGLREQYF
NA	many	TRBV7-6	TRBJ1-2	TGTGCCAGCAGCTTAGATGATCGGGGGTATGGCTACACCTTC	CASSLDDRGYGYTF
NA	NA	TRBV18	TRBJ2-4	TGTGCCAGCTCACCCGCAGGGATTCACAAAAACATTCAGTACTTC	CASSPAGIHKNIQYF
NA	many	TRBV29-1	TRBJ2-5	TGCAGCGTCCCCACCTCCCCCCCCTATCAAGAAGAGACCCAGTACTTC	CSVPTSPPYQEETQYF
NA	many	TRBV6-1	TRBJ2-7	TGTGCCAGCAGACTAAATGCCGGGAGCTCCTACGAGCAGTACTTC	CASRLNAGSSYEQYF
TRBD1	many	TRBV20-1	TRBJ2-1	TGCAGTGCTGGACAGGGTAGGTTC	CSAGQGRF
NA	few	TRBV19	TRBJ2-5	TGTGCCAGTAGCGAAAGGGGGTACCAAGAGACCCAGTACTTC	CASSERGYQETQYF
NA	many	TRBV20-1	TRBJ1-1	TGCAGTGCTCTGAGGGTCGAAGCTTTCTTT	CSALRVEAFF
NA	NA	TRBV7-2	TRBJ2-4	TGTGCCAGCAGCTCCTCGGGGACGGGGGAAGCCAAAAACATTCAGTACTTC	CASSSSGTGEAKNIQYF
NA	many	TRBV7-2	TRBJ2-7	TGTGCCAGCAGCTTAACCGGGATCCACGAGCAGTACTTC	CASSLTGIHEQYF
NA	many	TRBV20-1	TRBJ1-1	TGCAGTGCTAGAGATCAGGCGGGTGAAGCTTTCTTT	CSARDQAGEAFF
TRBD1	many	TRBV5-1	TRBJ1-3	TGCGCCAGCAGCCGCGGGACAGAGTCTGGAAACACCATATATTTT	CASSRGTESGNTIYF
TRBD2	NA	TRBV7-9	TRBJ2-1	TGTGCCAGCAGCTTAGAGTTGTTCAGACTACTAGCGGACACTGACAATGAGAAGTTCTTC	CASSLELFRLLADTDNEKFF
NA	many	TRBV10-2	TRBJ2-5	TGCGCCAGCAGTGAGTCCTTACAAGAGACCCAGTACTTC	CASSESLQETQYF
TRBD1	many	TRBV18	TRBJ1-2	TGTGCCAGCTCACCGGGACAGGGAGGGGACTATGGCTACACCTTC	CASSPGQGGDYGYTF
TRBD2	many	TRBV6-1	TRBJ2-1	TGTGCCAGCAGGGCTAGCGGGAGCTCCTACAATGAGCAGTTCTTC	CASRASGSSYNEQFF
TRBD2	many	TRBV12-3/TRBV12-4	TRBJ2-2	TGTGCCAGCAGTCTCGGGGTAGCGGGAGACACCGGGGAGCTGTTTTTT	CASSLGVAGDTGELFF
NA	many	TRBV7-6	TRBJ2-3	TGTGCCAGCAGCTGGGGACTTTACACAGATACGCAGTATTTT	CASSWGLYTDTQYF
NA	many	TRBV7-2	TRBJ2-7	TGTGCCAGCAGCTCCGTTTTTGAGGAGCAGTACTTC	CASSSVFEEQYF
TRBD1	many	TRBV10-2	TRBJ2-3	TGCGCCAGCAGTGATAGGGGGACAGGGGAGGATACGCAGTATTTT	CASSDRGTGEDTQYF
NA	NA	TRBV7-8	TRBJ2-5	TGTGCCAGCACCCACCCGAACGGGGCCCAGTACTTC	CASTHPNGAQYF
TRBD1	many	TRBV19	TRBJ2-4	TGTGCCAGTAAACAGGGGAGTTCCAAAAACATTCAGTACTTC	CASKQGSSKNIQYF
TRBD1	few	TRBV19	TRBJ2-7	TGTGCCAGTAGCCGAATTCTCCTCCGGACAGGAAGCTCCTACGAGCAGTACTTC	CASSRILLRTGSSYEQYF
TRBD2	NA	TRBV2	TRBJ2-1	TGTGCCAGCAGTGAGCGGACTAGCGGGAGTCCGAGTGAGCAGTTCTTC	CASSERTSGSPSEQFF
NA	many	TRBV30	TRBJ2-5	TGTGCCTGGCGACGAGACCAAGAGACCCAGTACTTC	CAWRRDQETQYF
NA	few	TRBV5-1	TRBJ2-3	TGCGCCAGCAGCTTGGGGGAAATAGATACGCAGTATTTT	CASSLGEIDTQYF
TRBD1	many	TRBV12-3/TRBV12-4	TRBJ2-7	TGTGCCAGCAGTTTAGCGCATGGACAGGGAACCTACTGGGACTACGAGCAGTACTTC	CASSLAHGQGTYWDYEQYF
NA	many	TRBV20-1	TRBJ1-5	TGCAGTGCTAGAGATGGGGGTGCCGTTCTCAGTCAGCCCCAGCATTTT	CSARDGGAVLSQPQHF
NA	many	TRBV27	TRBJ2-4	TGTGCCAGCAGTACCCAGGGTCTAGCCAAAAACATTCAGTACTTC	CASSTQGLAKNIQYF
NA	many	TRBV20-1	TRBJ2-7	TGCAGTGCTCCCCGTGAGGGGCGGGGTCGCGGCGAGCAGTACTTC	CSAPREGRGRGEQYF
TRBD2	NA	TRBV18	TRBJ2-3	TGTGCCAGCTCACCAGCTAGCGGGAGGACAGATACGCAGTATTTT	CASSPASGRTDTQYF
NA	many	TRBV5-1	TRBJ2-1	TGCGCCAGCCCCATTGCGGCTAGATGGTACAATGAGCAGTTCTTC	CASPIAARWYNEQFF
TRBD1	many	TRBV10-3	TRBJ2-5	TGTGCCATCAGTGAGTCGGTGACAGGGAAAGAGACCCAGTACTTC	CAISESVTGKETQYF
NA	many	TRBV4-3	TRBJ1-1	TGCGCCAGCATCCCCTCCTTGGGGGCTGGGACTGAAGCTTTCTTT	CASIPSLGAGTEAFF
TRBD1	many	TRBV28	TRBJ2-7	TGTGCCAGCAGTTTGGACAGGGGCGACGAGCAGTACTTC	CASSLDRGDEQYF
TRBD2	many	TRBV20-1	TRBJ2-3	TGCAGTGCTAGAGGAATAGCGGGGTATAGCACAGATACGCAGTATTTT	CSARGIAGYSTDTQYF
NA	many	TRBV11-2	TRBJ2-5	NA	CASSWGTGTHF
NA	many	TRBV10-2	TRBJ1-1	TGCGCCAGCAGGGGAAACACTGAAGCTTTCTTT	CASRGNTEAFF
NA	many	TRBV4-2	TRBJ2-1	TGTGCCAGCAGCCAAGAGATCGGGCCTTACAATGAGCAGTTCTTC	CASSQEIGPYNEQFF
NA	many	TRBV20-1	TRBJ2-7	TGCAGTGCTAGAGAGGGGAGCGCGATCTCCTACGAGCAGTACTTC	CSAREGSAISYEQYF